The 7 T cell receptor beta chains listed next were all sequenced from one sample in a study of T cell changes during pregnancy in multiple sclerosis. Produced via immunoSEQ multiplex PCR; TCRdb's table is partial and in-frame only. The table lists about 50,000 clones, about 90% of them singletons. The sample consisted of CD4+ T cells from peripheral blood mononuclear cells, taken after pregnancy. The receptors stem from a female donor with multiple sclerosis, enrolled in a pregnancy study.

V is TRBV5-4 and J is TRBJ2-1; no clear D gene. Germline V gene sequence: CDR1 SGHNT, CDR2 YYREEE (reference sequence). Trimming stripped 4 bases from V and 10 bases from J, with 15 bases between. This CDR3 spans 13 amino acids. The CDR3 spells CASSRPVGVEQFF. In DNA form, the CDR3 reads TGTGCCAGCAGCCGACCGGTTGGAGTGGAGCAGTTCTTC.

This clone occurred a few times. The chain recombines TRBV10-3 with TRBJ2-7; TRBD2 aligns across 14 bases. Germline V gene sequence: CDR1 ENHRY, CDR2 SYGVKD. With V trimmed by 8 bases and J by 3 bases, 15 bases remained unmatched. The CDR3 is 18 residues long. CDR3 bases: TGTGCCATCGCCCGGACAGGGCCGGGACTAGCGGGAGTCTACGAGCAGTACTTC. This sequence encodes CAIARTGPGLAGVYEQYF.

The gene calls are TRBV19 and TRBJ1-1; the match to TRBD1 covers 8 bases. The germline CDR1 and CDR2 sequences are LNHDA and SQIVND (reference sequence). V lost 6 bases and J lost 3; bases outside the gene matches: 9. This CDR3 is built from 15 residues. Here the CDR3 DNA reads TGTGCCAGTAGCAGGACAGGGAGATTGTACACTGAAGCTTTCTTT. Encoded protein: CASSRTGRLYTEAFF.

The rearrangement joins TRBV4-3 to TRBJ2-7; 9 nucleotides align to TRBD2. V was clipped by 3 bases and J by 4 bases; unmatched bases: 13. This CDR3 has 17 residues. Germline V CDR1 and CDR2: LGHNA, YSLEER. CDR3 DNA sequence: TGCGCCAGCAGCCATGAAGGACTAGCGAGGAGACCATACGAGCAGTACTTC. As protein: CASSHEGLARRPYEQYF.

The chain couples TRBV19 to TRBJ1-3; 7 bases map to TRBD1. V lost 10 bases and J lost 4; bases outside the gene matches: 4. The CDR3 has 12 amino acids. The germline V gene encodes CDR1 LNHDA and CDR2 SQIVND (reference sequence). The CDR3 DNA follows: TGTGCCACCGGGACAGACGGAAACACCATATATTTT. This codes for CATGTDGNTIYF.

This clone was seen once. V usage is TRBV4-2 and J usage is TRBJ2-3; 15 bases are shared with TRBD2. The CDR3 contains 19 residues. Per germline, CDR1 LGHNA and CDR2 YNFKEQ. J was trimmed by 4 bases and V by 3 bases; bases with no gene match: 11. The CDR3: CASSQEPGTSGRFADTQYF. CDR3 bases: TGTGCCAGCAGCCAGGAACCCGGGACTAGCGGGAGGTTCGCAGATACGCAGTATTTT.

The chain employs TRBV5-6 and TRBJ1-2, with D possibly matching TRBD1 (5 bases). The V gene's germline CDR1 is SGHDT and CDR2 YYEEEE. CDR3 length equals 14 residues. With 6 bases removed from V and 3 bases from J, the gap between germline ends came to 15 bases. The CDR3 DNA reads as TGTGCCAGCACCCAAGCGGGGGGGGACTATGGCTACACCTTC. Amino acids: CASTQAGGDYGYTF. The variable domain in full, completed from reference TRBV5-6 and TRBJ1-2, reads DAGVTQSPTHLIKTRGQQVTLRCSPKSGHDTVSWYQQALGQGPQFIFQYYEEEERQRGNFPDRFSGHQFPNYSSELNVNALLLGDSALYLCASTQAGGDYGYTFGSGTRLTVV.